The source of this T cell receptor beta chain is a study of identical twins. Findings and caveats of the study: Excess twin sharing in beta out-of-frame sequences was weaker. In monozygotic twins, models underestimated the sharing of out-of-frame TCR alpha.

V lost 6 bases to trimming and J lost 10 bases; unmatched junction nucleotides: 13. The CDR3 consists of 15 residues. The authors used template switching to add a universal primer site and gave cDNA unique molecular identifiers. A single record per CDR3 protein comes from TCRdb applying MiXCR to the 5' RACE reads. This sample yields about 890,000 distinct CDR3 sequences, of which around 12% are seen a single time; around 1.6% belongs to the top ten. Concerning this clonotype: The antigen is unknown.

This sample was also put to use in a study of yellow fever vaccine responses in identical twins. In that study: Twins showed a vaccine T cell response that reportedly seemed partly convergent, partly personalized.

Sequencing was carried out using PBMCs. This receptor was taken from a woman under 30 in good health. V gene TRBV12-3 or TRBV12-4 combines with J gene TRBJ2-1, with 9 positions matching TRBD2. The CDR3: CASSLSGSPINEQFF. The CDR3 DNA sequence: TGTGCCAGCAGCCTTAGCGGGAGCCCAATAAACGAGCAGTTCTTC.